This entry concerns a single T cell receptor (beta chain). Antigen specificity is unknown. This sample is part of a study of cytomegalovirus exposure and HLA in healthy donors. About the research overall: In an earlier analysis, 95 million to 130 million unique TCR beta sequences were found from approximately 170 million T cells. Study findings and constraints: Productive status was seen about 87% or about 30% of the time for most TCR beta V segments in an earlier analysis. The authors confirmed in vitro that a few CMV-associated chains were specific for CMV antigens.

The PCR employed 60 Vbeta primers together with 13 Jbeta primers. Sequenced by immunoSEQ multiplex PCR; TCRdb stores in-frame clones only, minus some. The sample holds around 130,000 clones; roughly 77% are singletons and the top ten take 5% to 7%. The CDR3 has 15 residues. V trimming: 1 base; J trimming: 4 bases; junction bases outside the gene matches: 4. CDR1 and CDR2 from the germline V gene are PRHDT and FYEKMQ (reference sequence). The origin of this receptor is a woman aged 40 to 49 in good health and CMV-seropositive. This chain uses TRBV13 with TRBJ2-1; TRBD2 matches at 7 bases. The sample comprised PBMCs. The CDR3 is CASSLAGEGYNEQFF. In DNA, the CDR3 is TGTGCCAGCAGCTTAGCGGGGGAGGGTTACAATGAGCAGTTCTTC. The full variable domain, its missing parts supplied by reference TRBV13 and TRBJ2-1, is AAGVIQSPRHLIKEKRETATLKCYPIPRHDTVYWYQQGPGQDPQFLISFYEKMQSDKGSIPDRFSAQQFSDYHSELNMSSLELGDSALYFCASSLAGEGYNEQFFGPGTRLTVL.